Each of the 13 T cell receptor beta chains below was sequenced from the same sample in a study of tumor-infiltrating lymphocytes in primary liver carcinoma. Unsorted bulk tissue (roughly 20-31 mg) underwent RNA and DNA co-extraction. Synthesis of TCR beta cDNA was carried out from 500 ng total RNA with a constant-region primer. Nested multiplex PCR, run for three rounds with slightly modified ARM-PCR, yielded TCR beta libraries. Forward primers for TRBV1-TRBV30 and a C-beta reverse primer served the first two PCR rounds, at about 11 cycles each. Using its own MiXCR run on the multiplex PCR reads, TCRdb lists one record per CDR3 protein. This sample carries under 130,000 distinct CDR3 sequences, about four fifths of them seen once, and the ten largest clones take more than 15%. Sequences were obtained from liver tumor tissue from sampling region 3. Described subset: tumor region T3, left-lateral pole. These receptors were collected from a man aged 35-49 years with primary liver carcinoma and hepatitis B virus infection.

V usage is TRBV29-1 and J usage is TRBJ1-1, with TRBD1 as a possible D gene (5 bases). The length of the CDR3 is 15 residues. Deletions cut 7 bases from V and 3 bases from J, with 21 bases between. The germline gives CDR1 SQVTM, CDR2 ANQGSEA. DNA for the CDR3: TGCAGCGGTGCACCGGGTTGGGGGATGTACACTGAAGCTTTCTTT. It translates to CSGAPGWGMYTEAFF.

With regard to this clonotype: A read error may account for a junction end that differs from germline. The chain is built from TRBV29-1 and TRBJ1-3; 7 bases are a match to TRBD1. The CDR3 runs 14 residues. The germline V gene encodes CDR1 SQVTM and CDR2 ANQGSEA. The CDR3 DNA sequence: TGCAGGGTTGGGGGGGGGACAGTCGTGAACACCATATATTTT. This encodes CRVGGGTVVNTIYF. Full variable domain (remainder filled in from reference TRBV29-1 and TRBJ1-3): SAVISQKPSRDICQRGTSLTIQCQVDSQVTMMFWYRQQPGQSLTLIATANQGSEATYESGFVIDKFPISRPNLTFSTLTVSNMSPEDSSIYLCRVGGGTVVNTIYFGEGSWLTVV.

Notes on this clonotype: The junction departs from the called germline gene at one end, perhaps through a read error. This chain uses TRBV19 with TRBJ1-1; no firm D call. The CDR3 is 15 residues long. Germline CDR1 reads LNHDA; CDR2 reads SQIVND (reference sequence). The CDR3 nucleotides are TGTTCCAGTTCCCCCACACCTAACATGAACACTGAAGCTTTCTTT. Protein sequence: CSSSPTPNMNTEAFF.

Points on this clonotype: Given the absence of the conserved phenylalanine or tryptophan at the CDR3 end, a read error is likely. The rearrangement uses TRBV28 and TRBJ2-1; D is possibly TRBD2 (6 bases). V lost 7 bases to trimming and J lost 4 bases, with 14 bases between them. The CDR3 totals 14 residues. Germline loops: CDR1 MDHEN, CDR2 SYDVKM. CDR3 region: CASMRGGPYNEQFL. Here the CDR3 DNA reads TGTGCCAGCATGCGGGGAGGTCCTTACAATGAGCAGTTCTTA.

In the case of this clonotype: Germline and junction disagree at one end, which may indicate a read error. The rearrangement joins TRBV29-1 to TRBJ2-2; tentatively, D is TRBD1 (6 bases). The CDR3 runs to 15 residues. The V gene's germline CDR1 is SQVTM and CDR2 ANQGSEA. In nucleotides, the CDR3 is TGCTGCGTTGGGACAAGCGCGCCGAACACCGGGGAGCTGTTTTTT. Amino acid sequence: CCVGTSAPNTGELFF.

This clonotype came up a few times. The rearrangement joins TRBV5-1 to TRBJ2-6, with D uncertain. The V end lost 9 bases, the J end lost 7 bases, and 8 bases lay between the germline ends. The germline gives CDR1 SGHRS, CDR2 YFSETQ. CDR3 length equals 11 residues. CDR3 DNA sequence: TGCGCCAACGCCCAAGCCAACGTCCTGACTTTC. It specifies CANAQANVLTF.

Remarks on this clonotype: At one end the junction does not follow the germline gene, possibly because of a read error. The chain carries TRBV11-3 and TRBJ2-7; D might be TRBD2 (5 bases). CDR3 length equals 14 residues. In germline, CDR1 is SGHNT, CDR2 YENEEA. CDR3 DNA: TGTGCCACTCGGCAGGAGGTGACTTCCTATGAGCAGTACTTC. It encodes CATRQEVTSYEQYF.

Comment on this clonotype: A junction end diverges from the germline sequence, so it may reflect a read error. The chain uses TRBV12-5 and TRBJ2-2; D is perhaps TRBD2 (5 bases). In germline, CDR1 is LGHNT, CDR2 FRNRAP. The CDR3 is 15 amino acids. In DNA, the CDR3 is TGTGCTAGTGGTCCTAACGGGATGAACACCGGGGAGTTGTTTTTT. This gives the protein CASGPNGMNTGELFF.

This chain uses TRBV7-8 with TRBJ1-5, with D unresolved. The CDR3 consists of 16 residues. Per the germline V gene, CDR1 is SGHVS and CDR2 is FQNEAQ. With 4 bases removed from V and 2 bases from J, the gap between germline ends came to 15 bases. The CDR3 loop is CASSSSRVAGNQPQHF. The CDR3 nucleotides are TGTGCCAGCAGCTCGTCAAGGGTGGCAGGCAATCAGCCCCAGCATTTT.

As regards this clonotype: Sequence at one end of the junction differs from germline and may be a read error. The chain has TRBV12-3 or TRBV12-4 and TRBJ2-7; D is uncertain. This CDR3 has 15 residues. DNA of the CDR3: TGTACCAGCAGTTTATTGATAGGGATAATGAACGAGCAGTACTTC. It translates to CTSSLLIGIMNEQYF.

The V gene is TRBV4-1, the J gene TRBJ2-1; D possibly uses TRBD1 or TRBD2 (5 bases each). Per germline, CDR1 MGHRA and CDR2 YSYEKL. CDR3 size: 10 residues. V lost 5 bases and J 11 bases, leaving 7 bases between the germline ends. This CDR3 is CASSKGQQFF. CDR3 coding DNA: TGCGCCAGCAGCAAGGGACAGCAGTTCTTC.

This clonotype came up many times. V and J are TRBV10-3 and TRBJ2-1, with 7 bases aligning to TRBD1. The CDR3 extends over 13 amino acids. Germline values: CDR1 ENHRY, CDR2 SYGVKD. The J segment lost 10 bases and the V segment lost 0 bases, leaving 3 bases of the junction unmatched. CDR3 DNA: TGTGCCATCAGTGAGTCGACGGGACAGGAGCAGTTCTTC. Residues: CAISESTGQEQFF.

Concerning this clonotype itself: Since a much larger clone is just one base distant, this may be a read error. The chain combines TRBV28 with TRBJ2-2, with 12 bases that match TRBD2. CDR3 size: 16 residues. Germline-derived CDR1 and CDR2 are MDHEN and SYDVKM. V lost 5 bases to trimming and J lost 5 bases; unmatched junction nucleotides: 6. The CDR3 loop reads CASSPSSGRETGELFF. In DNA form, the CDR3 reads TGTGCCAGCAGTCCTTCTAGCGGGAGGGAGACCGGGGAGCTGTTTTTT.